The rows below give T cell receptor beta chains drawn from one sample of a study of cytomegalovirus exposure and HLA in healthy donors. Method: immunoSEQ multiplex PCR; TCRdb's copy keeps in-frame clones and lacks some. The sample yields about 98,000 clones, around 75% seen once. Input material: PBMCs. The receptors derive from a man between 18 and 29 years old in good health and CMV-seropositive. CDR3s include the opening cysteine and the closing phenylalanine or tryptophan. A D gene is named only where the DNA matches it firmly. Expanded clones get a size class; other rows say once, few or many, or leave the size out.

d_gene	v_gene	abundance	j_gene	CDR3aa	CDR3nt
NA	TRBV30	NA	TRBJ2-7	CAWSVPSRREQYF	TGTGCCTGGAGTGTACCGTCCCGGAGGGAGCAGTACTTC
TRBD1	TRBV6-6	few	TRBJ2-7	CASSNGIGGSDEQYF	TGTGCCAGCAGTAACGGTATAGGGGGCTCTGACGAGCAGTACTTC
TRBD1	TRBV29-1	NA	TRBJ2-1	CSVLGQGTYNEQFF	TGCAGCGTTCTCGGACAGGGGACCTACAATGAGCAGTTCTTC
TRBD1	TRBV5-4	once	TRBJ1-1	CASSPGTGGFIEAFF	TGTGCCAGCAGCCCCGGGACAGGGGGTTTTATTGAAGCTTTCTTT
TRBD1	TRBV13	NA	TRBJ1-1	CASSLVGDRVHTEAFF	TGTGCCAGCAGCTTAGTAGGGGACAGGGTCCACACTGAAGCTTTCTTT
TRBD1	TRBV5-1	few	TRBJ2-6	CASSLDRGFSGANVLTF	TGCGCCAGCAGCTTGGACAGGGGATTCTCTGGGGCCAACGTCCTGACTTTC
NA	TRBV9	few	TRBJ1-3	CASSGAGQGGGNTIYF	TGTGCCAGCAGCGGTGCCGGGCAGGGCGGCGGAAACACCATATATTTT
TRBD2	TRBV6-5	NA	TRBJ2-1	CASSYDGAGGFEQFF	TGTGCCAGCAGTTACGATGGCGCGGGGGGGTTTGAGCAGTTCTTC
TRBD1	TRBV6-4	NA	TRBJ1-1	CASRDTGGNTEAFF	TGTGCCAGCAGGGACACAGGGGGGAACACTGAAGCTTTCTTT
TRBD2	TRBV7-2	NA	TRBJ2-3	CASSLVGAGGLDTQYF	TGTGCCAGCAGCTTAGTTGGGGCGGGGGGTTTAGATACGCAGTATTTT
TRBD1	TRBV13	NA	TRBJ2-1	CASSPGQGTPFF	TGTGCCAGCAGCCCCGGACAGGGAACCCCGTTCTTC
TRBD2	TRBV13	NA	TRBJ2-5	CASTQGLAPLETQYF	TGTGCCAGCACCCAAGGACTAGCCCCCCTAGAGACCCAGTACTTC
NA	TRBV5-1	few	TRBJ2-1	CASSSYVSSYNEQFF	TGCGCCAGCAGCTCGTACGTCAGCTCCTACAATGAGCAGTTCTTC
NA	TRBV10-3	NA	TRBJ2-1	CAIKPSSYNEQFF	TGTGCCATAAAGCCGAGCTCCTACAATGAGCAGTTCTTC
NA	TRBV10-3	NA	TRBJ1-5	CAISGTNQPQHF	TGTGCCATCAGTGGGACTAATCAGCCCCAGCATTTT
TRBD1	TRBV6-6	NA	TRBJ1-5	CASRRDRGNQPQHF	TGTGCCAGCAGACGGGACAGGGGGAATCAGCCCCAGCATTTT
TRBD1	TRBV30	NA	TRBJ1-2	CAWSSTGTGNYGYTF	TGTGCCTGGAGTTCTACCGGGACAGGGAACTATGGCTACACCTTC
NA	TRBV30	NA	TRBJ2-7	CAWSVALTRITSYEQYF	TGTGCCTGGAGTGTCGCCCTGACAAGGATCACCTCCTACGAGCAGTACTTC
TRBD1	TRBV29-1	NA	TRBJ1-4	CSVVQGGEKLFF	TGCAGCGTTGTACAGGGGGGTGAAAAACTGTTTTTT
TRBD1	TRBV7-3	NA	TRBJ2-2	CASSYRTGGTGELFF	TGTGCCAGCAGCTATCGGACAGGGGGGACCGGGGAGCTGTTTTTT
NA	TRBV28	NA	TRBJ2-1	CASSFSNDRPYNEQFF	TGTGCCAGCAGTTTTTCGAATGACAGGCCCTACAATGAGCAGTTCTTC
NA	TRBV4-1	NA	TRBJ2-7	CASSQNRAYEQYF	TGCGCCAGCAGCCAAAACAGGGCCTACGAGCAGTACTTC
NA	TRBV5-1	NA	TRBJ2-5	CASSFAAGRETQYF	TGCGCCAGCAGCTTTGCGGCGGGGAGGGAGACCCAGTACTTC
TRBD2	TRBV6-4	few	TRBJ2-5	CATPLAGGMGTQYF	TGTGCCACCCCCTTGGCGGGGGGTATGGGGACCCAGTACTTC
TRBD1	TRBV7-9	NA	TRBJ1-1	CASAGGRGEAFF	TGTGCCAGCGCAGGGGGCAGGGGGGAAGCTTTCTTT
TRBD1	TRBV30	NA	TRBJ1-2	CAWSALGTGHGYTF	TGTGCCTGGAGTGCCCTCGGGACAGGGCACGGCTACACCTTC
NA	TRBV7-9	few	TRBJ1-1	CASSPDIGAEAFF	TGTGCCAGCAGCCCGGACATTGGAGCTGAAGCTTTCTTT
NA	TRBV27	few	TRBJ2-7	CASSLAQGLTYEQYF	TGTGCCAGCAGTTTAGCACAGGGCCTCACCTACGAGCAGTACTTC
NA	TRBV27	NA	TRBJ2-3	CASSLRYTDTQYF	TGTGCCAGCAGTTTACGGTACACAGATACGCAGTATTTT
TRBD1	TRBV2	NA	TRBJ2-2	CASSGGTVILSGELFF	TGTGCCAGCAGTGGGGGGACAGTGATACTTTCCGGGGAGCTGTTTTTT
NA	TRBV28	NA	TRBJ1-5	CASSLWQGNQPQHF	TGTGCCAGCAGTTTATGGCAGGGGAATCAGCCCCAGCATTTT
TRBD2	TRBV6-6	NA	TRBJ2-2	CASTPGRGVVTGELFF	TGTGCCAGCACCCCGGGGCGGGGGGTAGTCACCGGGGAGCTGTTTTTT
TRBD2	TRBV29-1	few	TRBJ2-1	CSASGGYNEQFF	TGCAGCGCCTCGGGGGGGTACAATGAGCAGTTCTTC
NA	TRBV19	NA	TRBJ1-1	CATTNSNTEAFF	TGTGCCACTACCAACTCGAACACTGAAGCTTTCTTT
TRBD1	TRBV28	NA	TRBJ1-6	CASSGWDRDNSPLHF	TGTGCCAGCAGTGGATGGGACAGGGATAATTCACCCCTCCACTTT
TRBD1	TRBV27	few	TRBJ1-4	CASRHRGRNEKLFF	TGTGCCAGCAGGCACAGGGGGCGGAATGAAAAACTGTTTTTT
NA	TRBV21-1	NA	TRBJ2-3	CASIQNRGSDTQYF	TGTGCCAGCATTCAGAACAGGGGATCAGATACGCAGTATTTT
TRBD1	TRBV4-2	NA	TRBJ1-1	CASSQETGQLNTEAFF	TGTGCCAGCAGCCAAGAGACGGGACAGCTGAACACTGAAGCTTTCTTT